Given below is one TCR beta chain in context. This record comes from a study of blood T cell repertoires in COVID-19. Study as a whole: Whether acute or convalescent, the COVID-19 samples came from the United States, Italy and Spain. PBMCs, B-cell-depleted T cells, or T cells were the source of the cDNA or gDNA that made up the material.

The length of the CDR3 is 15 residues. V lost 5 bases to trimming and J lost 3 bases, with 13 bases between them. Germline V gene lookup returns CDR1 MNHEY and CDR2 SMNVEV (reference sequence). Authors' analysis steps: The assay estimated nucleated cells by amplifying reference gene primers. Sequencing was performed with immunoSEQ multiplex PCR; in TCRdb, only in-frame clones are kept and a portion is missing. The DNA gave D and trimming, while V, J and clone size come from that table. Among some 52,000 clones listed, about 90% were seen once. The clonotype originates from a human donor in a cohort sampled during active COVID-19. V is TRBV27 and J is TRBJ1-4; D might be TRBD1 (6 bases). The material sequenced was peripheral blood. The CDR3 DNA reads TGTGCCAGCAGTCGGGAGGGGGGGCCTAATGAAAAACTGTTTTTT. It is translated as CASSREGGPNEKLFF.